A single sample gave rise to the 17 T cell receptor beta chains below, sequenced in a study of cytomegalovirus exposure and HLA in healthy donors. The PCR ran on 60 Vbeta and 13 Jbeta primers. Assay: immunoSEQ multiplex PCR; the TCRdb copy retains only in-frame clones and omits some. Altogether some 110,000 clones are present, 81% being singletons, with the ten largest covering roughly 3.9%. The sequenced sample consisted of PBMCs. These receptors were collected from a woman under 40 in good health and CMV-seronegative.

V usage is TRBV28 and J usage is TRBJ1-2; D possibly corresponds to TRBD1 (5 bases). From germline, CDR1 is MDHEN and CDR2 SYDVKM. This CDR3 spans 12 amino acids. V was clipped by 7 bases and J by 7 bases, with 13 bases between them. The CDR3 region is CASTLGVSGYTF. Here the CDR3 DNA reads TGTGCCAGCACCCTAGGGGTCTCTGGCTACACCTTC.

This chain's CDR3 is CASSLGQGARGQYF. CDR3 sequence (DNA): TGTGCCAGCAGTTTAGGACAGGGGGCGCGGGGGCAGTACTTC. The chain links TRBV28 to TRBJ2-7, with 11 bases that match TRBD1. The germline V gene encodes CDR1 MDHEN and CDR2 SYDVKM. This CDR3 region has 14 residues. Losses at the gene ends were 2 bases for V and 9 bases for J; bases not matched to a gene: 6.

The chain combines TRBV5-1 with TRBJ2-5; 7 bases map to TRBD2. CDR1 is SGHRS and CDR2 is YFSETQ in the germline V gene. CDR3 length: 14 residues. V shed 4 bases and J 2 bases; nucleotides not matched to a gene: 5. The CDR3 nucleotides read TGCGCCAGCAGCCTATGGACTAGACAAGAGACCCAGTACTTC. Translated: CASSLWTRQETQYF.

This chain's CDR3 is CASSLGTGESEEQFF. The CDR3 DNA is TGTGCCAGTAGTCTGGGGACAGGGGAGTCGGAGGAGCAGTTCTTC. The V call is TRBV19, the J call TRBJ2-1; TRBD1 matches 10 bases. The CDR3 extends over 15 amino acids. V shed 5 bases, J shed 10 bases, and the junction held 11 bases outside the gene matches. CDR1 LNHDA and CDR2 SQIVND come from the germline V gene (reference sequence).

The V call is TRBV7-8, the J call TRBJ2-2, with TRBD2 matching over 9 bases. Germline V gives CDR1 SGHVS, CDR2 FQNEAQ. V shed 4 bases and J 0 bases; nucleotides not matched to a gene: 0. The CDR3 runs to 15 residues. The CDR3 nucleotides are TGTGCCAGCAGCTGGACTAGCGCGAACACCGGGGAGCTGTTTTTT. Protein: CASSWTSANTGELFF.

J is TRBJ2-7 and V is TRBV7-6, with 7 bases that match TRBD1. The CDR3 length is 14 residues. The V gene's germline CDR1 is SGHVS and CDR2 FNYEAQ. V was pared by 2 bases and J by 5 bases, with 6 bases of the junction left unmatched. The chain's CDR3 is CASSLMSGGDEQYF. CDR3 in DNA: TGTGCCAGCAGCTTAATGTCAGGGGGAGACGAGCAGTACTTC.

The count of this clone is one. The V and J genes are TRBV9 and TRBJ2-5; TRBD2 agrees at 12 bases. The J segment lost 5 bases and the V segment lost 2 bases, leaving 7 bases of the junction unmatched. The germline gives CDR1 SGDLS, CDR2 YYNGEE. The CDR3 has 16 residues. The CDR3 DNA sequence: TGTGCCAGCAGCGTCGGACTAGCGGGAAGCGGCGAGACCCAGTACTTC. Amino acid sequence: CASSVGLAGSGETQYF. Combining the CDR3 with reference TRBV9 and TRBJ2-5 gives the whole variable domain DSGVTQTPKHLITATGQRVTLRCSPRSGDLSVYWYQQSLDQGLQFLIQYYNGEERAKGNILERFSAQQFPDLHSELNLSSLELGDSALYFCASSVGLAGSGETQYFGPGTRLLVL.

The V and J genes are TRBV28 and TRBJ2-3, with TRBD2 identical over 8 bases. The V gene end was trimmed by 6 bases and the J gene end by 11 bases; junction bases not matched to a gene: 7. The CDR3 is made up of 12 amino acids. Germline V gene data show CDR1 as MDHEN and CDR2 as SYDVKM. This chain's CDR3 is CASSLGTRRQYF. In DNA form, the CDR3 reads TGTGCCAGCAGCCTGGGGACTAGGCGGCAGTATTTT.

The CDR3: CASSLLSGSNEQFF. CDR3 nucleotide sequence: TGTGCCAGCAGTTTATTGAGTGGGAGTAATGAGCAGTTCTTC. The chain is built from TRBV27 and TRBJ2-1; weak D call: TRBD2 (5 bases). Germline-derived CDR1 and CDR2 are MNHEY and SMNVEV (reference sequence). Trimming pared 1 base from V and 7 bases from J, leaving 11 bases between. The CDR3 has 14 amino acids.

This rearrangement joins TRBV2 to TRBJ2-4; weak D call: TRBD1 (6 bases). The CDR3 sequence is 12 residues long. Germline CDR1 SNHLY, CDR2 FYNNEI. V was clipped by 7 bases and J by 9 bases, with 13 bases between them. CDR3 DNA: TGTGCCAGCAAGGGTGAAGGGGGCATTCAGTACTTC. This translates into CASKGEGGIQYF.

The chain uses TRBV5-4 and TRBJ1-1; 9 bases are shared with TRBD1. The CDR3 is 16 residues long. V lost 4 bases and J lost 3; bases outside the gene matches: 10. Germline CDR1 and CDR2: SGHNT and YYREEE (reference sequence). The CDR3 DNA is TGTGCCAGCAGCCCCCAACAGGGGGCGGGGGACACTGAAGCTTTCTTT. It specifies CASSPQQGAGDTEAFF.

The chain links TRBV6-1 to TRBJ2-7; TRBD2 aligns across 12 bases. This CDR3 has 15 amino acids. Germline CDR1 is MNHNS and CDR2 is SASEGT. With V trimmed by 5 bases and J by 4 bases, 6 bases remained unmatched. The CDR3 here is CASSTGLAGSYEQYF. In nucleotides, the CDR3 is TGTGCCAGCAGTACGGGACTAGCGGGCTCATACGAGCAGTACTTC.

The rearrangement uses TRBV7-8 and TRBJ1-2; D is uncertain. The CDR3 runs to 13 residues. With 1 base removed from V and 5 bases from J, the gap between germline ends came to 8 bases. Germline assignment: CDR1 SGHVS and CDR2 FQNEAQ. Written as DNA, the CDR3 is TGTGCCAGCAGCTTAGGCGAGCAATATGGCTACACCTTC. It yields the protein CASSLGEQYGYTF.

The chain has TRBV28 and TRBJ2-1, with TRBD2 matching 7 bases. Germline values: CDR1 MDHEN, CDR2 SYDVKM. The CDR3 contains 15 residues. V was clipped by 6 bases and J by 5 bases; unmatched bases: 10. The CDR3 DNA is TGTGCCAGCAGAAAAGTAGGCCTAGCGGACAATGAGCAGTTCTTC. Its translation is CASRKVGLADNEQFF.

The CDR3 region has the DNA TGCGCCAGCCAATATTCGAGCTCCTACGAGCAGTACTTC. Residues: CASQYSSSYEQYF. The chain combines TRBV10-2 with TRBJ2-7, with D uncertain. The CDR3 has 13 amino acids. Germline CDR1 reads WSHSY; CDR2 reads SAAADI. V lost 8 bases and J lost 0, with 11 bases in between.

This clone was seen a handful of times. The V gene is TRBV28, the J gene TRBJ2-1; the D gene is possibly TRBD1 (5 bases). V shed 6 bases and J shed 7 bases, with 28 bases lying between them. The CDR3 length is 18 residues. Germline loops: CDR1 MDHEN, CDR2 SYDVKM. CDR3 bases: TGTGCCAGCAGCATACAGGCATCGAGGCTAGTTAAAAAGAATGAGCAGTTCTTC. This translates into CASSIQASRLVKKNEQFF.

This chain links TRBV2 with TRBJ2-7; TRBD1 matches at 9 bases. The CDR3 consists of 16 residues. V was clipped by 10 bases and J by 3 bases; unmatched bases: 16. CDR1 and CDR2 (germline): SNHLY, FYNNEI. CDR3 residues: CATAPSGTGTLYEQYF. The DNA of the CDR3 is TGTGCCACCGCTCCCTCCGGGACAGGGACCCTCTACGAGCAGTACTTC.